A selection of T cell receptor beta chains follows, all from one sample in a study of blood T cell repertoires in COVID-19. Produced via immunoSEQ multiplex PCR; TCRdb's table is partial and in-frame only. Counted here are approximately 100,000 clones, roughly 80% occurring once; the ten biggest clones make up more than 3%. Sequenced material: peripheral blood. These receptors came from a woman aged 80 or over with active or convalescent COVID-19. CDR3s include the opening cysteine and the closing phenylalanine or tryptophan. D genes are given only for firm matches. Part of the rows lack a size; the others show once, few, many or a class for expanded clones.

TRBV7-2,TRBD2,TRBJ2-3,-,TGTGCCAGCAGCATGATCGGGGGGGGGAGCACAGATACGCAGTATTTT,CASSMIGGGSTDTQYF
TRBV18,-,TRBJ2-1,-,TGTGCCAGCTCCCAAGGTCAAGCGGGGACAAACAATGAGCAGTTCTTC,CASSQGQAGTNNEQFF
TRBV6-5,-,TRBJ1-1,-,TGTGCCAGCAGTTCTCCCGGGGGGACTGAAGCTTTCTTT,CASSSPGGTEAFF
TRBV6-6,TRBD1,TRBJ2-7,-,TGTGCCAGCAGTTACTCGGACAGGGGAAACGGCGAGCAGTACTTC,CASSYSDRGNGEQYF
TRBV27,TRBD2,TRBJ2-3,-,TGTGCCAGCAGTTTAGAAGGCGGGAGGACAAGCACAGATACGCAGTATTTT,CASSLEGGRTSTDTQYF
TRBV18,TRBD1,TRBJ1-6,-,TGTGCCAGCTCACCAGGGACAGGGAGAGGTTCACCCCTCCACTTT,CASSPGTGRGSPLHF
TRBV6-1,-,TRBJ1-5,-,TGTGCCACCACCCAGGGTCGTAGTCAGCCCCAGCATTTT,CATTQGRSQPQHF
TRBV6-5,TRBD2,TRBJ2-1,-,TGTGCCAGCAGTTCTAGCGGGAGACTATCCTACAATGAGCAGTTCTTC,CASSSSGRLSYNEQFF
TRBV10-3,TRBD1,TRBJ2-2,-,TGTGCCATCAGCGGGGGACAGGGCGGGGAGCTGTTTTTT,CAISGGQGGELFF
TRBV11-2,-,TRBJ2-5,once,TGTGCCAGCAGCTTAGACAGGGGCCAAGAGACCCAGTACTTC,CASSLDRGQETQYF
TRBV15,TRBD1,TRBJ1-2,-,TGTGCCACCAGCAACCCTCCGGACAGGGTTAATGGCTACACCTTC,CATSNPPDRVNGYTF
TRBV5-1,-,TRBJ2-7,few,TGCGCCAGCAGCTTGGCTTCAGGATACGAGCAGTACTTC,CASSLASGYEQYF
TRBV28,-,TRBJ1-5,-,TGTGCCAGCAGAACGCCCGGACAGCCAAATCAGCCCCAGCATTTT,CASRTPGQPNQPQHF
TRBV7-9,TRBD2,TRBJ2-5,few,TGTGCCAGCAGCCCCGGGGGGGCATGGGAGACCCAGTACTTC,CASSPGGAWETQYF
TRBV5-6,-,TRBJ1-2,-,TGTGCCAGCACCCGTGAGGCTGGCTACACCTTC,CASTREAGYTF
TRBV7-2,TRBD2,TRBJ2-7,-,TGTGCCAGCAGCTTACCTAGCGGGGTATCCTACGAGCAGTACTTC,CASSLPSGVSYEQYF
TRBV5-6,TRBD2,TRBJ2-7,few,TGTGCCAGCAGCTTGCATTGGACTAGCGGGAGGAGATCCTACGAGCAGTACTTC,CASSLHWTSGRRSYEQYF
TRBV28,TRBD1,TRBJ1-2,-,TGTGCCAGCAGAGATTTGGGACCGATCGGGACAGGCTATGGCTACACCTTC,CASRDLGPIGTGYGYTF
TRBV27,TRBD2,TRBJ2-7,once,TGTGCCAGCAATTCCCAAGCGGGAGGGCCGGGAGAGCAGTACTTC,CASNSQAGGPGEQYF
TRBV9,-,TRBJ2-2,-,TGTGCCAGCAGCCTCGGGGGGCAAACCGGGGAGCTGTTTTTT,CASSLGGQTGELFF
TRBV11-2,-,TRBJ1-3,-,TGTGCCAGCAACCATCTCAGGGGAACGGGAAACACCATATATTTT,CASNHLRGTGNTIYF
TRBV24-1,TRBD2,TRBJ2-3,-,TGTGCCACCAGGGGACTAGACACAGATACGCAGTATTTT,CATRGLDTDTQYF
TRBV11-1,TRBD1,TRBJ2-3,-,TGTGCCAGCAGCTTAACCTGGACAGGGACAGATACGCAGTATTTT,CASSLTWTGTDTQYF
TRBV19,-,TRBJ1-5,-,TGTGCCACTCAGGGTTCGGGCAATCAGCCCCAGCATTTT,CATQGSGNQPQHF
TRBV7-2,-,TRBJ1-4,once,TGTGCCAGCAGCTCACAGGGTGCAACTAATGAAAAACTGTTTTTT,CASSSQGATNEKLFF
TRBV18,-,TRBJ2-1,-,TGTGCCAGCTCACCAAGCAGGGAGGATGAGCAGTTCTTC,CASSPSREDEQFF
TRBV7-6,-,TRBJ1-4,-,TGTGCCAGCAGCTTAGGCGAGGGCGGTGAAAAACTGTTTTTT,CASSLGEGGEKLFF
TRBV5-6,-,TRBJ2-7,-,TGTGCCAGCAGCTTCCGCCTGGGACTCCTGGCCTACGAGCAGTACTTC,CASSFRLGLLAYEQYF
TRBV9,-,TRBJ1-2,-,TGTGCCAGCAGCGTCAGGGTTCGCTATGGCTACACCTTC,CASSVRVRYGYTF
TRBV9,TRBD2,TRBJ2-1,once,TGTGCCAGCAGCGTGCTAGCGGGAGGGCTGGGCTACAATGAGCAGTTCTTC,CASSVLAGGLGYNEQFF
TRBV5-1,TRBD1,TRBJ1-4,-,TGCGCCAGCAGCATTGGACAGGGAAGGGATGAAAAACTGTTTTTT,CASSIGQGRDEKLFF
TRBV7-2,-,TRBJ1-1,-,TGTGCCAGCAGCTTAGCGCCGGGGGAGTACTCTGAAGCTTTCTTT,CASSLAPGEYSEAFF
TRBV25-1,TRBD1,TRBJ1-2,once,TGTGCCAGCAGGGGACAGGGGTTAAACTATGGCTACACCTTC,CASRGQGLNYGYTF
TRBV5-6,TRBD2,TRBJ2-7,-,TGTGCCAGCAGCTTGGCGGGGGGGACGGTCTTATACGAGCAGTACTTC,CASSLAGGTVLYEQYF
TRBV5-5,TRBD1,TRBJ1-1,-,TGTGCCAGCAGCTTGGAGGGTTCAGGGGGCATTGCTGAAGCTTTCTTT,CASSLEGSGGIAEAFF
TRBV5-6,TRBD1,TRBJ2-1,-,TGTGCCAGCAGCTGGGCGGGACAGGGCAATGAGCAGTTCTTC,CASSWAGQGNEQFF
TRBV4-1,-,TRBJ1-1,-,TGCGCCAGCAGCCAAGATTACCGGGGGGCTTTCTTT,CASSQDYRGAFF
TRBV15,-,TRBJ1-6,-,TGTGCCACCAGCAGAGATCCCAGGGGAGAAGAACCCCTCCACTTT,CATSRDPRGEEPLHF
TRBV7-7,TRBD1,TRBJ2-1,-,TGTGCTAGCAGCCAGGGACAGGGGGCGGATGAGCAGTTCTTC,CASSQGQGADEQFF
TRBV5-6,TRBD1,TRBJ1-6,few,TGTGCCAGCAGCTTTAACAGGGGCGGTAATTCACCCCTCCACTTT,CASSFNRGGNSPLHF
TRBV7-2,-,TRBJ1-5,-,TGTGCCAGCAGCTTAGGACAGGCCTTCAATCAGCCCCAGCATTTT,CASSLGQAFNQPQHF
TRBV6-5,TRBD1,TRBJ1-1,-,TGTGCCAGCAGGGACAGGGGGCGCGTGAACACTGAAGCTTTCTTT,CASRDRGRVNTEAFF
TRBV5-8,TRBD1,TRBJ1-2,-,TGTGCCAGCAGCTCTCTAACAGGGGACTTCGGGGGAGGCTACACCTTC,CASSSLTGDFGGGYTF
TRBV4-2,TRBD2,TRBJ2-5,-,TGTGCCAGCAGCCAAGAACTAGCGGGAGAGACCCAGTACTTC,CASSQELAGETQYF
TRBV28,-,TRBJ1-5,-,TGTGCCAGCAGATCAGGGGGCAATCAGCCCCAGCATTTT,CASRSGGNQPQHF
TRBV7-7,TRBD1,TRBJ1-1,-,TGTGCTAGCAGCTCCGGGACAGGGGTGTTTTTAGACACTGAAGCTTTCTTT,CASSSGTGVFLDTEAFF
TRBV6-2/TRBV6-3,TRBD1,TRBJ2-7,-,TGTGCCAGCAGTTACCGGACAGGCTACGAGCAGTACTTC,CASSYRTGYEQYF
TRBV19,-,TRBJ1-1,once,TGTGCCAGTAGTACTTGGACAGCTCGAGCTTTCTTT,CASSTWTARAFF
TRBV7-6,-,TRBJ2-3,-,TGTGCCAGCAGCTCTAGCCTTCGAGATACGCAGTATTTT,CASSSSLRDTQYF
TRBV9,-,TRBJ2-1,-,TGTGCCAGCAGCGGCCGGGACAATTTCAATGAGCAGTTCTTC,CASSGRDNFNEQFF
TRBV19,-,TRBJ1-3,-,TGTGCCAGTACCTCCCCCTCAGGGGCATCATCTGGAAACACCATATATTTT,CASTSPSGASSGNTIYF
TRBV6-5,-,TRBJ1-1,few,TGTGCCAGCATCCAAACAGTCATGAACACTGAAGCTTTCTTT,CASIQTVMNTEAFF
TRBV6-6,-,TRBJ1-1,-,TGTGCCAGCAGTTACTCCCAGGGTGAAGCTTTCTTT,CASSYSQGEAFF
TRBV12-3/TRBV12-4,TRBD1,TRBJ2-7,once,TGTGCCAGCAGTAGGACAGGGTCCTACGAGCAGTACTTC,CASSRTGSYEQYF
TRBV5-6,-,TRBJ1-2,once,TGTGCCAGCAGCTTGGCGGGACATGCGACTAACTATGGCTACACCTTC,CASSLAGHATNYGYTF
TRBV27,TRBD2,TRBJ2-1,-,TGTGCCAGCAGTTCCCAGCTAGCGGCCTCCCAGTTCTTC,CASSSQLAASQFF
TRBV5-8,-,TRBJ1-1,-,TGTGCCAGCAGCAGGGCCGACGGACAAATGAACACTGAAGCTTTCTTT,CASSRADGQMNTEAFF
TRBV9,-,TRBJ1-4,-,TGTGCCAGCAGCGTAGCTGTGGCAGTAAATGAAAAACTGTTTTTT,CASSVAVAVNEKLFF
TRBV4-2,TRBD1,TRBJ2-6,-,TGTGCCAGCAGCCAACGAACAGGACAGGGGGCCGCTGGGGCCAACGTCCTGACTTTC,CASSQRTGQGAAGANVLTF
TRBV6-1,-,TRBJ1-6,-,TGTGCCAGCAGTGAAATAGGTACAGGTAATTCACCCCTCCACTTT,CASSEIGTGNSPLHF